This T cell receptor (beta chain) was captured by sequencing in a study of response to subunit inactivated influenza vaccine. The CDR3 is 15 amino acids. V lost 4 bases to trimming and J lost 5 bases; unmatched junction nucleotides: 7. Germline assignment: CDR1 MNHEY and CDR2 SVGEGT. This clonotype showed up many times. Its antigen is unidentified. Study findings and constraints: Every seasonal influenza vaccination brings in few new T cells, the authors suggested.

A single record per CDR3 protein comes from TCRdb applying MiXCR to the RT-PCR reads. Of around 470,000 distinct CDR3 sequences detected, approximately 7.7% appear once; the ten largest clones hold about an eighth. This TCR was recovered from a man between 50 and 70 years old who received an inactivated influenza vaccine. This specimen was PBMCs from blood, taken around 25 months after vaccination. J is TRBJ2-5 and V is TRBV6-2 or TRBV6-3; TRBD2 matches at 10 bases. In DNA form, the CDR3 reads TGTGCCAGCAGTTCTCTAGCGGGAGCGGGGGAGACCCAGTACTTC. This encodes CASSSLAGAGETQYF.